A single T cell receptor (beta chain) is shown here with its context. Antigen: not known. The germline V gene has CDR1 SGHTA and CDR2 FQGNSA. Deletions cut 6 bases from V and 7 bases from J, with 15 bases between. The CDR3 extends over 13 amino acids. The PCR made use of 60 Vbeta and 13 Jbeta primers. Method: immunoSEQ multiplex PCR; TCRdb's copy keeps in-frame clones and lacks some. The data hold approximately 92,000 clones, with 60% to 80% observed a single time. The sample is drawn from a study of cytomegalovirus exposure and HLA in healthy donors. General study findings and limits: Later analysis demonstrated an association between a missense DCLRE1C variant and TCR beta V- and J-gene trimming. CMV serostatus alone was available as immune exposure information.

This chain links TRBV7-2 with TRBJ1-1; TRBD1 might be the D (5 bases). The source is a man aged 50 to 59 in good health and CMV-seropositive. Sequences were obtained from PBMCs. CDR3 residues: CASSMHRDSEAFF. DNA for the CDR3: TGTGCCAGCAGTATGCACCGCGACAGTGAAGCTTTCTTT.